This is a list of T cell receptor beta chains from one sample in a study of chemoradiotherapy in HPV16-positive cancers. Measured with immunoSEQ multiplex PCR; TCRdb has only the in-frame clones, and not every one. This sample has under 85,000 clones, with 88% found just once. The starting material was blood, obtained from a patient who underwent chemoradiotherapy. The receptors here all came from a human donor with HPV-associated anogenital cancer. The conserved cysteine and the conserved F or W are not part of the CDR3 here.

J gene: TRBJ1-3
V gene: TRBV7-2
CDR3 protein: ASSLEGRGNTIY

J gene: TRBJ1-2
V gene: TRBV6-5
CDR3 protein: ASSYDRSGYGYT

J gene: TRBJ2-5
V gene: TRBV5-4
CDR3 protein: ASSLSPSEETQY

J gene: TRBJ2-7
V gene: TRBV6-5
CDR3 protein: ASRDPGTGYEQY

J gene: TRBJ2-1
V gene: TRBV9
CDR3 protein: ASSVVGTSIYEQF

J gene: TRBJ1-1
V gene: TRBV29-1
CDR3 protein: SVARATEAF

J gene: TRBJ2-7
V gene: TRBV5-4
CDR3 protein: ASSTRTGMGYEQY

J gene: TRBJ1-4
V gene: TRBV29-1
CDR3 protein: SAAGGLNEKLF

J gene: TRBJ1-2
V gene: TRBV27
CDR3 protein: ASRLTGGQSYGYT

J gene: TRBJ1-1
V gene: TRBV14
CDR3 protein: ASSHSLNTEAF

J gene: TRBJ1-2
V gene: TRBV29-1
CDR3 protein: SVLRGAGYGYT

J gene: TRBJ1-2
V gene: TRBV9
CDR3 protein: ASTMEGTRGYT

J gene: TRBJ2-6
V gene: TRBV5-4
CDR3 protein: ASSTWVANVLT

J gene: TRBJ2-3
V gene: TRBV11-2
CDR3 protein: ASSLDPTDTQY

J gene: TRBJ2-5
V gene: TRBV27
CDR3 protein: ASSPQVGAVEETQY

J gene: TRBJ1-5
V gene: TRBV2
CDR3 protein: ASWLVSGEPQH

J gene: TRBJ1-4
V gene: TRBV5-1
CDR3 protein: ASSFGNRDLGKLF

J gene: TRBJ1-2
V gene: TRBV30
CDR3 protein: AWTLTGGNYGYT

J gene: TRBJ2-3
V gene: TRBV15
CDR3 protein: ATSRDRYTDTQY

J gene: TRBJ2-2
V gene: TRBV10-1
CDR3 protein: ATSGGAGELF

J gene: TRBJ2-3
V gene: TRBV5-6
CDR3 protein: ASSSEGGAGDTQY

J gene: TRBJ1-5
V gene: TRBV5-6
CDR3 protein: ASSFRDWRGNQPQH

J gene: TRBJ2-3
V gene: TRBV5-1
CDR3 protein: ASSLNRAGGVDTQY

J gene: TRBJ1-2
V gene: TRBV7-9
CDR3 protein: ASSPARTVYGYT

J gene: TRBJ1-1
V gene: TRBV10-3
CDR3 protein: AISANDWDMIEAF

J gene: TRBJ2-1
V gene: TRBV5-1
CDR3 protein: ASNRVSSAVYNEQF

J gene: TRBJ2-5
V gene: TRBV4-1
CDR3 protein: ASSQDRWLAGGRYQETQY

J gene: TRBJ2-1
V gene: TRBV18
CDR3 protein: ASSPPGSGSSEQF

J gene: TRBJ1-5
V gene: TRBV6-1
CDR3 protein: ASKGSYSNQPQH

J gene: TRBJ1-6
V gene: TRBV5-1
CDR3 protein: ASSTGGNGNSPLH

J gene: TRBJ2-7
V gene: TRBV4-1
CDR3 protein: ASSLSTGQGSYEQY

J gene: TRBJ1-5
V gene: TRBV4-1
CDR3 protein: ASSSED

J gene: TRBJ1-5
V gene: TRBV12-5
CDR3 protein: ASGSLDSQPQH

J gene: TRBJ1-3
V gene: TRBV4-1
CDR3 protein: ASSPGFRKGVSGNTIY

J gene: TRBJ2-3
V gene: TRBV4-2
CDR3 protein: ASSQVRDYPQSSTDTQY

J gene: TRBJ2-7
V gene: TRBV13
CDR3 protein: ASSGPRGTSVDEQY

J gene: TRBJ2-3
V gene: TRBV7-6
CDR3 protein: ASSSTPGGVADTQY

J gene: TRBJ1-2
V gene: TRBV6-5
CDR3 protein: ASSYGWGTSGYT